Listed below are T cell receptor beta chains from one sample, sequenced in a study of T cell responses to AZD1222 COVID-19 vaccine. Generated by immunoSEQ multiplex PCR, the TCRdb table keeps only in-frame clones and is missing some. Counted here are fewer than 200,000 clones, over 80% occurring once; the ten biggest clones make up 6.1%. Material: peripheral blood, obtained on day 0 of AZD1222 vaccination. These receptors all come from an adult in good health. CDR3s include the opening cysteine and the closing phenylalanine or tryptophan. D genes are given only for firm matches. The listing skips clone size in some rows; elsewhere it reads once, few, many or a size class.

abundance: .
j_gene: TRBJ2-2
d_gene: TRBD1
v_gene: TRBV28
CDR3aa: CASSLFRDRDTGELFF
CDR3nt: TGTGCCAGCAGTTTATTCCGGGACAGGGACACCGGGGAGCTGTTTTTT

abundance: .
j_gene: TRBJ2-5
d_gene: .
v_gene: TRBV10-1
CDR3aa: CASSESRGTQYF
CDR3nt: TGCGCCAGCAGTGAGTCGAGAGGGACCCAGTACTTC

abundance: .
j_gene: TRBJ1-2
d_gene: .
v_gene: TRBV6-5
CDR3aa: CASSHGTNYGYTF
CDR3nt: TGTGCCAGCAGTCACGGTACTAACTATGGCTACACCTTC

abundance: .
j_gene: TRBJ1-1
d_gene: TRBD1
v_gene: TRBV24-1
CDR3aa: CATSDSGQGLNTEAFF
CDR3nt: TGTGCCACCAGTGATTCGGGACAGGGCTTGAACACTGAAGCTTTCTTT

abundance: once
j_gene: TRBJ2-2
d_gene: TRBD2
v_gene: TRBV5-1
CDR3aa: CASRVTSGNTGELFF
CDR3nt: TGCGCCAGCAGGGTCACTAGCGGGAATACCGGGGAGCTGTTTTTT

abundance: once
j_gene: TRBJ1-2
d_gene: TRBD1
v_gene: TRBV7-2
CDR3aa: CASSLAPSLSRRDREEGGYTF
CDR3nt: TGTGCCAGCAGCTTAGCGCCATCCTTATCGCGGCGAGACAGGGAAGAGGGTGGCTACACCTTC

abundance: .
j_gene: TRBJ2-7
d_gene: TRBD1
v_gene: TRBV9
CDR3aa: CASALGDRGTQQYF
CDR3nt: TGTGCCTCAGCCCTCGGGGACAGGGGGACCCAGCAGTACTTC

abundance: .
j_gene: TRBJ1-5
d_gene: .
v_gene: TRBV6-5
CDR3aa: CASSPDRDQPQHF
CDR3nt: TGTGCCAGCAGCCCGGACCGAGATCAGCCCCAGCATTTT

abundance: .
j_gene: TRBJ2-3
d_gene: TRBD2
v_gene: TRBV24-1
CDR3aa: CATSDNPGLAITDTQYF
CDR3nt: TGTGCCACCAGTGATAATCCGGGACTAGCGATCACAGATACGCAGTATTTT

abundance: .
j_gene: TRBJ1-3
d_gene: .
v_gene: TRBV19
CDR3aa: CASSPGPPGNTIYF
CDR3nt: TGTGCCAGTAGTCCCGGGCCCCCGGGAAACACCATATATTTT

abundance: few
j_gene: TRBJ2-2
d_gene: .
v_gene: TRBV28
CDR3aa: CASSGPRGTGELFF
CDR3nt: TGTGCCAGCAGCGGGCCGAGAGGCACCGGGGAGCTGTTTTTT

abundance: once
j_gene: TRBJ2-1
d_gene: .
v_gene: TRBV6-5
CDR3aa: CASSTQDSNEQFF
CDR3nt: TGTGCCAGCAGTACGCAGGACTCAAATGAGCAGTTCTTC

abundance: .
j_gene: TRBJ1-3
d_gene: .
v_gene: TRBV6-2/TRBV6-3
CDR3aa: CASSSPWTVGNTIYF
CDR3nt: TGTGCCAGCAGTTCCCCGTGGACAGTGGGAAACACCATATATTTT

abundance: .
j_gene: TRBJ2-7
d_gene: .
v_gene: TRBV7-2
CDR3aa: CASSLALSYEQYF
CDR3nt: TGTGCCAGCAGCTTAGCTCTCTCCTACGAGCAGTACTTC

abundance: few
j_gene: TRBJ1-1
d_gene: .
v_gene: TRBV29-1
CDR3aa: CSVGERGYEHGEAFF
CDR3nt: TGCAGCGTTGGTGAGAGGGGATATGAACACGGTGAAGCTTTCTTT

abundance: .
j_gene: TRBJ2-5
d_gene: .
v_gene: TRBV18
CDR3aa: CASSLGLQETQYF
CDR3nt: TGTGCCAGCTCTTTGGGACTCCAAGAGACCCAGTACTTC

abundance: .
j_gene: TRBJ2-7
d_gene: TRBD1
v_gene: TRBV14
CDR3aa: CASSHTTGTGGYEQYF
CDR3nt: TGTGCCAGCAGCCATACTACCGGGACAGGGGGATACGAGCAGTACTTC

abundance: .
j_gene: TRBJ1-6
d_gene: TRBD1
v_gene: TRBV28
CDR3aa: CASSRQGEGSPLHF
CDR3nt: TGTGCCAGCAGCCGACAGGGAGAAGGCTCACCCCTCCACTTT

abundance: .
j_gene: TRBJ1-1
d_gene: .
v_gene: TRBV27
CDR3aa: CASSAKWNTEAFF
CDR3nt: TGTGCCAGCAGTGCAAAATGGAACACTGAAGCTTTCTTT

abundance: .
j_gene: TRBJ1-6
d_gene: .
v_gene: TRBV30
CDR3aa: CAWSWTASPLHF
CDR3nt: TGTGCCTGGAGTTGGACAGCTTCACCCCTCCACTTT

abundance: once
j_gene: TRBJ2-1
d_gene: TRBD2
v_gene: TRBV19
CDR3aa: CASTPPGAGGFNEQFF
CDR3nt: TGTGCCAGTACCCCCCCCGGGGCGGGAGGGTTTAATGAGCAGTTCTTC

abundance: .
j_gene: TRBJ1-6
d_gene: .
v_gene: TRBV6-5
CDR3aa: CATRFGRNSPLHF
CDR3nt: TGTGCCACCCGCTTTGGCAGGAATTCACCCCTCCACTTT

abundance: .
j_gene: TRBJ1-4
d_gene: .
v_gene: TRBV10-2
CDR3aa: CASRDPGGNEKLFF
CDR3nt: TGCGCCAGCAGGGACCCAGGTGGGAATGAAAAACTGTTTTTT

abundance: .
j_gene: TRBJ1-6
d_gene: .
v_gene: TRBV5-3
CDR3aa: CARSLGVKSKGGSYNSPLHF
CDR3nt: TGTGCCAGAAGCTTGGGCGTAAAATCAAAGGGGGGCTCCTATAATTCACCCCTCCACTTT

abundance: .
j_gene: TRBJ2-1
d_gene: .
v_gene: TRBV11-2
CDR3aa: CASSLNRVGEQFF
CDR3nt: TGTGCCAGCAGCTTAAACCGGGTGGGTGAGCAGTTCTTC

abundance: .
j_gene: TRBJ2-5
d_gene: TRBD1
v_gene: TRBV20-1
CDR3aa: CSASQAGGYAETQYF
CDR3nt: TGCAGTGCTAGTCAGGCAGGGGGATATGCGGAGACCCAGTACTTC